This entry describes one T cell receptor beta chain. No antigen is known for it. The method was immunoSEQ multiplex PCR; TCRdb's version includes in-frame clones alone and lacks a portion of them. Of 20,000 to 30,000 clones listed, over 55% are singletons. Trimming shortened V by 5 bases and J by 1 base, and 8 bases separated the two germline ends. The germline V gene encodes CDR1 KGHSH and CDR2 LQKENI. The CDR3 is 13 residues long. This sample was taken from a study of vaccination effects on CD4 cells after COVID-19. Findings of the study overall: Healthy vaccinees had only 1 of 255 vaccine-induced clones cross-react with common cold coronaviruses.

ViraFEST expansion of antigen-specific CD4+ T cells with viral peptide pools preceded sequencing. Culture lasted about 10 days before CD4+ T cell isolation. People in the vaccine group had not been infected with SARS-CoV-2 before, and their nucleocapsid antibodies were negative. This chain links TRBV18 with TRBJ1-1; tentatively, D is TRBD1 (6 bases). The sequences come from CD4+ T cells from PBMCs cultured with HCoV-OC43 spike peptides, collected before COVID-19 vaccination. This sample's subset: HCoV-OC43 spike overlapping peptide pool stimulation. The TCR originated in a human donor who received a COVID-19 vaccine. CDR3 amino acids: CASSTQGNTEAFF. The CDR3 DNA is TGTGCCAGCTCAACACAGGGGAACACTGAAGCTTTCTTT.